The sample holds a few counts of the clone carrying this T cell receptor (beta chain). The antigen is not known. The record originates from a study of T cell repertoires in cytomegalovirus infection. Study in general: Signatures in public TCR beta sequences pointed to both CMV infection and matching HLA type.

TCRdb re-called the reads through MiXCR, storing one row per CDR3 protein. The table lists approximately 150,000 distinct CDR3 sequences, about 20% of them singletons. Per germline, CDR1 SEHNR and CDR2 FQNEAQ (reference sequence). CDR3 size: 13 residues. Trimming removed 4 bases at V and 5 bases at J, with 12 bases between. The rearrangement joins TRBV7-9 to TRBJ2-7; tentative D call: TRBD1 (5 bases). The TCR comes from a human donor in good health (CMV status not recorded). Some clones in this sample may be carry-over from other donors' samples. The source material was CD8+ T cells from cultured PBMCs, sampled from culture after CMV antigen stimulation. As DNA, the CDR3 is TGTGCCAGCAGCTCCCCGGACACCCACGAGCAGTACTTC. Amino acid sequence: CASSSPDTHEQYF.